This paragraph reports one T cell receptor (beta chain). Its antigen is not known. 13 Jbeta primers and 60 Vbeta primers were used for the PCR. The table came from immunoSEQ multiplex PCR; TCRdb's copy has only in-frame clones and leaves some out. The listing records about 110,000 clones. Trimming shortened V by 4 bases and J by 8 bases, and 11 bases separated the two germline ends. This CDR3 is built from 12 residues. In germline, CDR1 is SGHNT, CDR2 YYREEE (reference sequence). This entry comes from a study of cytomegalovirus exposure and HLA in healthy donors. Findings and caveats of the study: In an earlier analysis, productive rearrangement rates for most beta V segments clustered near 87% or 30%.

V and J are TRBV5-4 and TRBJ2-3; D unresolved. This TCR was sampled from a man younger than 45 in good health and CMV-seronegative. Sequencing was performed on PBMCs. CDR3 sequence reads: CASSLFPGTQYF. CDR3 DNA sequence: TGTGCCAGCAGCCTATTCCCAGGTACGCAGTATTTT. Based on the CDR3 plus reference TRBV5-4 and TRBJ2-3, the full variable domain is ETGVTQSPTHLIKTRGQQVTLRCSSQSGHNTVSWYQQALGQGPQFIFQYYREEENGRGNFPPRFSGLQFPNYSSELNVNALELDDSALYLCASSLFPGTQYFGPGTRLTVL.